Presented here are 29 T cell receptor beta chains from one specimen sequenced in a study of cytomegalovirus exposure and HLA in healthy donors. The PCR made use of 60 Vbeta and 13 Jbeta primers. Profiled with immunoSEQ multiplex PCR; TCRdb holds only in-frame clones, not every one. The top ten hold about 4.9% of the sample, which has about 170,000 clones, 73% seen once. Sequencing was performed on PBMCs. These receptors came from a woman younger than 35 in good health and CMV-seropositive.

This sequence joins TRBV6-1 and TRBJ1-2, with TRBD1 matching over 9 bases. Germline CDR1 and CDR2: MNHNS and SASEGT. Trimming cost V 6 bases and J 0 bases; bases outside gene matches: 5. The CDR3 covers 15 residues. CDR3 in DNA: TGTGCCAGCAGCTTTGGGACAGGGACTAACTATGGCTACACCTTC. Residues: CASSFGTGTNYGYTF.

The chain employs TRBV6-6 and TRBJ1-5, with 8 bases that match TRBD1. The CDR3 is 16 amino acids. Germline loops: CDR1 MNHNY, CDR2 SVGAGI (reference sequence). V lost 4 bases to trimming and J lost 2 bases; unmatched junction nucleotides: 7. This CDR3 reads CASSSLGQGGNQPQHF. As DNA, the CDR3 is TGTGCCAGCAGTTCTCTTGGACAGGGAGGCAATCAGCCCCAGCATTTT.

The chain recombines TRBV19 with TRBJ1-5, with 8 positions matching TRBD1. The V gene's germline CDR1 is LNHDA and CDR2 SQIVND (reference sequence). This CDR3 is built from 17 residues. The V gene end was trimmed by 6 bases and the J gene end by 0 bases; junction bases not matched to a gene: 10. The CDR3 is CASSDRGGFLSNQPQHF. For the CDR3, the DNA is TGTGCCAGTAGCGACAGGGGTGGTTTCCTTAGCAATCAGCCCCAGCATTTT.

This clone was counted a single time. The chain combines TRBV7-3 with TRBJ1-1; no definite D call. This CDR3 is 13 amino acids long. The germline gives CDR1 SGHTA, CDR2 FQGTGA. Trimming pared 0 bases from V and 4 bases from J, leaving 6 bases between. The CDR3, as DNA: TGTGCCAGCAGCTTAACTGTCGTCACTGAAGCTTTCTTT. The encoded protein is CASSLTVVTEAFF. Supplemented by reference TRBV7-3 and TRBJ1-1, the full variable domain reads GAGVSQTPSNKVTEKGKYVELRCDPISGHTALYWYRQSLGQGPEFLIYFQGTGAADDSGLPNDRFFAVRPEGSVSTLKIQRTERGDSAVYLCASSLTVVTEAFFGQGTRLTVV.

The rearrangement uses TRBV14 and TRBJ2-1, with a weak D call TRBD1 (5 bases). Trimming shortened V by 2 bases and J by 3 bases, and 5 bases separated the two germline ends. This CDR3 is built from 13 residues. The V gene's germline CDR1 is SGHDN and CDR2 FVKESK. The CDR3 DNA reads TGTGCCAGCAGCCAACAGGGCTACAATGAGCAGTTCTTC. It codes for CASSQQGYNEQFF.

The chain couples TRBV7-8 to TRBJ2-7, with D possibly matching TRBD2 (5 bases). The CDR3 extends over 17 amino acids. The V and J ends lost 2 bases and 7 bases respectively, with 24 bases between them. Germline assignment: CDR1 SGHVS and CDR2 FQNEAQ. The CDR3 coding sequence is TGTGCCAGCAGCTTATCGAAATATTTGTTCGGGGTGAAGGAGCAGTACTTC. Amino acid sequence: CASSLSKYLFGVKEQYF.

The chain couples TRBV6-5 to TRBJ1-1; 7 bases map to TRBD1. J was trimmed by 3 bases and V by 4 bases; bases with no gene match: 5. There are 14 residues in the CDR3. The V gene's germline CDR1 is MNHEY and CDR2 SVGAGI. The CDR3 loop is CASSSDREDTEAFF. The CDR3 coding sequence is TGTGCCAGCAGTTCTGACAGGGAAGACACTGAAGCTTTCTTT.

The rearrangement uses TRBV7-3 and TRBJ2-6; 10 nucleotides agree with TRBD1. V was clipped by 5 bases and J by 0 bases; unmatched bases: 7. CDR1 is SGHTA, CDR2 FQGTGA, per germline. The CDR3 is 18 residues long. The CDR3 DNA follows: TGTGCCAGCAGCCTGTGGGACAGGGGCAACTCTGGGGCCAACGTCCTGACTTTC. Translating gives CASSLWDRGNSGANVLTF.

This chain links TRBV9 with TRBJ1-2, with 7 nucleotides matching TRBD1. V was clipped by 3 bases and J by 5 bases; unmatched bases: 10. CDR3 size: 15 residues. The germline V gene encodes CDR1 SGDLS and CDR2 YYNGEE. CDR3 DNA sequence: TGTGCCAGCAGCGAGACAGACAGGGCATTTTATGGCTACACCTTC. Its translation is CASSETDRAFYGYTF.

The J gene is TRBJ2-5, the V gene TRBV5-1; D is perhaps TRBD2 (5 bases). The V and J ends lost 2 bases and 5 bases respectively, with 13 bases between them. The CDR3 consists of 14 residues. CDR1 is SGHRS, CDR2 YFSETQ, per germline. In DNA, the CDR3 is TGCGCCAGCAGCTTTATAGAGGGCGCGGAGACCCAGTACTTC. This encodes CASSFIEGAETQYF.

The chain combines TRBV5-4 with TRBJ1-6; D is undetermined. In germline, CDR1 is SGHNT, CDR2 YYREEE (reference sequence). V was pared by 2 bases and J by 2 bases, with 14 bases between. The CDR3 runs 17 residues. The CDR3, as DNA: TGTGCCAGCAGCTTCGGTCTCCATGATCCCTATAATTCACCCCTCCACTTT. Its protein is CASSFGLHDPYNSPLHF.

The chain employs TRBV9 and TRBJ2-6; 13 positions agree with TRBD2. Looked up from germline, CDR1 is SGDLS and CDR2 is YYNGEE. This CDR3 spans 18 amino acids. Germline trimming cut 6 bases from V and 1 base from J; bases unmatched to any gene: 7. The CDR3 region is CASTRPTSGGSGANVLTF. The CDR3 nucleotides read TGTGCCAGCACCCGACCGACTAGCGGGGGGTCTGGGGCCAACGTCCTGACTTTC.

The V call is TRBV4-3, the J call TRBJ1-5, with a weak D call TRBD1 (6 bases). Trimming removed 0 bases at V and 5 bases at J, with 11 bases between. Looked up from germline, CDR1 is LGHNA and CDR2 is YSLEER. This CDR3 spans 15 amino acids. CDR3 region: CASSQDRGRDQPQHF. CDR3 nucleotide sequence: TGCGCCAGCAGCCAAGACAGGGGACGGGATCAGCCCCAGCATTTT.

The chain has TRBV11-1 and TRBJ2-1; possible D gene TRBD2, 5 bases. Trimming pared 5 bases from V and 0 bases from J, leaving 8 bases between. Germline V gene data show CDR1 as SGHAT and CDR2 as FQDESV (reference sequence). The CDR3 extends over 14 amino acids. The CDR3 bases are TGTGCCAGCAGCCCTACTAGCTCCTACAATGAGCAGTTCTTC. Residues: CASSPTSSYNEQFF.

The genes are TRBV30 and TRBJ1-1; 7 bases match TRBD1. This CDR3 contains 13 residues. Unmatched junction bases numbered 7, after V lost 8 bases and J lost 1 base. Germline-derived CDR1 and CDR2 are GTSNPN and SVGIG (reference sequence). The CDR3: CARNRGPNTEAFF. DNA for the CDR3: TGTGCCCGCAACAGGGGTCCGAACACTGAAGCTTTCTTT.

The chain has TRBV4-2 and TRBJ1-5; D call uncertain. This CDR3 region has 15 residues. V shed 4 bases and J shed 3 bases, with 13 bases lying between them. CDR1 and CDR2 from the germline V gene are LGHNA and YNFKEQ. Here the CDR3 reads CASSPSGDPNQPQHF. CDR3 in DNA: TGTGCCAGCAGCCCATCGGGTGATCCCAATCAGCCCCAGCATTTT.

The V and J genes are TRBV4-1 and TRBJ1-3, with 7 bases aligning to TRBD1. The V gene's germline CDR1 is MGHRA and CDR2 YSYEKL. The CDR3 is 17 residues long. With 1 base clipped from V and 0 bases from J, the junction kept 6 bases outside the gene matches. CDR3 sequence: CASSQVGTARSGNTIYF. The CDR3 nucleotides read TGCGCCAGCAGCCAAGTGGGGACAGCGCGCTCTGGAAACACCATATATTTT.

This chain links TRBV19 with TRBJ2-1; a possible D gene is TRBD2 (6 bases). This CDR3 is built from 13 residues. V dropped 5 bases and J dropped 12 bases, with 17 bases sitting between them. In germline, CDR1 is LNHDA, CDR2 SQIVND (reference sequence). The CDR3 nucleotides are TGTGCCAGTAGTCAAGGGACTGTCCGGGGGCAGTTCTTC. Protein: CASSQGTVRGQFF.

The chain has TRBV15 and TRBJ1-4, with D unclear. From germline, CDR1 is LNHNV and CDR2 YYDKDF (reference sequence). Trimming pared 5 bases from V and 0 bases from J, leaving 10 bases between. The CDR3 is 15 residues long. Written as DNA, the CDR3 is TGTGCCACCAGCCTCGGGTCTCCAACTAATGAAAAACTGTTTTTT. This sequence encodes CATSLGSPTNEKLFF.

The chain employs TRBV20-1 and TRBJ2-7, with D unresolved. The V gene lost 3 bases and the J gene lost 4 bases, with 7 bases spanning the gap. This CDR3 has 11 residues. The germline V gene has CDR1 DFQATT and CDR2 SNEGSKA (reference sequence). This CDR3 is CSASEEYEQYF. As DNA, the CDR3 is TGCAGTGCTAGCGAGGAGTACGAGCAGTACTTC.

The chain has TRBV29-1 and TRBJ2-3, with D perhaps matching TRBD1 (5 bases). Germline V lookup: CDR1 SQVTM, CDR2 ANQGSEA. V was pared by 4 bases and J by 2 bases, with 10 bases between. This CDR3 is built from 13 residues. The CDR3 loop reads CSVVDSLTDTQYF. In nucleotides, the CDR3 is TGCAGCGTTGTTGACAGTCTCACAGATACGCAGTATTTT.

V and J are TRBV11-3 and TRBJ2-3; D is unclear. The ends were cut back, 0 bases at V and 1 base at J, with 11 bases in the middle. The CDR3 length is 16 residues. Germline CDR1 and CDR2: SGHNT and YENEEA. The CDR3 nucleotides read TGTGCCAGCAGCTTAGATACGGCAGGTGGCACAGATACGCAGTATTTT. It codes for CASSLDTAGGTDTQYF.

As concerns this clone: One end of the junction is discordant with germline, which a read error may explain. V usage is TRBV7-9 and J usage is TRBJ2-7, with D perhaps TRBD1 (6 bases). This CDR3 contains 12 residues. Germline V lookup: CDR1 SEHNR, CDR2 FQNEAQ (reference sequence). CDR3 residues: CSSSYDRYEQYF. The CDR3 DNA is TGTTCCAGCAGCTACGACAGGTACGAGCAGTACTTC.

The chain joins TRBV7-2 to TRBJ1-5, with D possibly TRBD1 on 5 matching bases. Germline V gene data show CDR1 as SGHTA and CDR2 as FQGNSA. The CDR3 spans 13 residues. Between the trimmed V and J ends, which lost 3 bases and 11 bases, there was a span of 14 bases. The chain's CDR3 is CASSLGLPGAQHF. CDR3 nucleotide sequence: TGTGCCAGCAGCTTGGGCCTTCCGGGGGCCCAGCATTTT. The whole variable domain, filled in from reference TRBV7-2 and TRBJ1-5, reads GAGVSQSPSNKVTEKGKDVELRCDPISGHTALYWYRQSLGQGLEFLIYFQGNSAPDKSGLPSDRFSAERTGGSVSTLTIQRTQQEDSAVYLCASSLGLPGAQHFGDGTRLSIL.

As for this clone: Other DNA sequences in the sample encode the same CDR3. This chain connects TRBV9 to TRBJ1-5, with no clear D. CDR3 length equals 13 residues. Germline V gene sequence: CDR1 SGDLS, CDR2 YYNGEE. V was clipped by 4 bases and J by 8 bases, with 13 bases between them. The CDR3 bases are TGTGCCAGCAGCTCTAGCGGGCAGGAGCCCCAGCATTTT. Its protein product is CASSSSGQEPQHF.

The genes are TRBV7-2 and TRBJ2-7; a weak D match, TRBD2 (6 bases). Germline lookup yields CDR1 SGHTA and CDR2 FQGNSA. This CDR3 spans 13 amino acids. V lost 8 bases and J 3 bases, leaving 14 bases between the germline ends. The CDR3 is CASAGRIGYEQYF. Written as DNA, the CDR3 is TGTGCCAGCGCGGGGCGGATAGGCTACGAGCAGTACTTC.

This chain joins TRBV20-1 and TRBJ1-1; 7 bases are a match to TRBD1. Trimming at V came to 5 bases and at J to 8 bases, leaving 5 bases not matched to a gene. This CDR3 is built from 11 residues. Germline CDR1 and CDR2: DFQATT and SNEGSKA (reference sequence). The CDR3 DNA reads TGCAGTGCTCCCACAGGGGAAGAAGCTTTCTTT. Amino acid sequence: CSAPTGEEAFF.

The J gene is TRBJ2-3, the V gene TRBV2, with 7 bases that match TRBD1. Losses at the gene ends were 4 bases for V and 4 bases for J; bases not matched to a gene: 8. Germline V gives CDR1 SNHLY, CDR2 FYNNEI. The CDR3 is 15 amino acids. The CDR3 is CASSGQGVLSDTQYF. The DNA for the CDR3 is TGTGCCAGCAGTGGACAGGGCGTTTTGTCAGATACGCAGTATTTT.

The chain is built from TRBV5-1 and TRBJ1-2; 8 positions match TRBD1. The V gene's germline CDR1 is SGHRS and CDR2 YFSETQ. V lost 7 bases, J lost 8 bases, and 10 bases stayed unmatched. This CDR3 contains 13 residues. In DNA, the CDR3 is TGCGCCAGCCAATCCGGACAGGGTGACGGCTACACCTTC. Amino acid sequence: CASQSGQGDGYTF.